Here is one T cell receptor beta chain with its context. Original methodology: Amplification with reference gene primers provided the estimates of nucleated cell counts. Sequencing was performed with immunoSEQ multiplex PCR; in TCRdb, only in-frame clones are kept and a portion is missing. The D gene and trimming were derived from the DNA, and the V and J assignments and clone size from that table. The data contain more than 85,000 clones, roughly 85% of them singletons. This record belongs to a study of blood T cell repertoires in COVID-19. Study overall: The United States, Italy and Spain supplied acute and convalescent COVID-19 samples. T cells, B-cell-depleted T cells, or PBMCs supplied cDNA or gDNA.

V lost 0 bases, J lost 1 base, and 9 bases stayed unmatched. The CDR3 has 18 amino acids. CDR1 and CDR2 from the germline V gene are SGHTA and FQGTGA. The V call is TRBV7-3, the J call TRBJ2-3, with TRBD1 matching 8 bases. The sequenced material came from peripheral blood. This TCR derives from a woman at least 80 years old with active or convalescent COVID-19. The CDR3 loop reads CASSLTGSSDRGTDTQYF. CDR3 sequence (DNA): TGTGCCAGCAGCTTAACAGGGAGTTCGGACAGGGGCACAGATACGCAGTATTTT. The full variable domain, in which reference TRBV7-3 and TRBJ2-3 provide the parts outside the CDR3, is GAGVSQTPSNKVTEKGKYVELRCDPISGHTALYWYRQSLGQGPEFLIYFQGTGAADDSGLPNDRFFAVRPEGSVSTLKIQRTERGDSAVYLCASSLTGSSDRGTDTQYFGPGTRLTVL.